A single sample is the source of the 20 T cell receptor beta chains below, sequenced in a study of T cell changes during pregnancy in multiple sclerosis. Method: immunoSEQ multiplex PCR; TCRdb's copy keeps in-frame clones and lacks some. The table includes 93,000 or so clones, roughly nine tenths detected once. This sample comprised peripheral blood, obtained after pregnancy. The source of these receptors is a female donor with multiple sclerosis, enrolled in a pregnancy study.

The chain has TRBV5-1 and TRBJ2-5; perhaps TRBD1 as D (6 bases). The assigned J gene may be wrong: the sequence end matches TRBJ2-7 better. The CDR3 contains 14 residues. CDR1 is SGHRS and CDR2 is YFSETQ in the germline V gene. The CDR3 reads CASSFDRQAYEQYF. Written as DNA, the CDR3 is TGCGCCAGCAGCTTCGACAGGCAGGCCTACGAGCAGTACTTC.

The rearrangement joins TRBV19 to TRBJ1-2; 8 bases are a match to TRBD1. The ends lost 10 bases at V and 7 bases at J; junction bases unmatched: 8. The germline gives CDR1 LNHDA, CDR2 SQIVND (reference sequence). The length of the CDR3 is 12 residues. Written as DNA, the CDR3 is TGTGCCACCTCGACAGGGGTGGGTGGCTACACCTTC. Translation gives CATSTGVGGYTF.

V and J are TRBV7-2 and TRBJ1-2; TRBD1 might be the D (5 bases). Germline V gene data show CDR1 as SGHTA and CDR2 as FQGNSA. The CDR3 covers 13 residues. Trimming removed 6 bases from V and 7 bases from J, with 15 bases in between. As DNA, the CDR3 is TGTGCCAGCAGACCGGACACCTCCGTTGGCTACACCTTC. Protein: CASRPDTSVGYTF.

DNA for the CDR3: TGTGCCAGCAGTACGGACAGGTTCTATGGCTACACCTTC. Translated, it gives CASSTDRFYGYTF. The J gene is TRBJ1-2, the V gene TRBV6-5; 7 positions agree with TRBD1. V was clipped by 5 bases and J by 4 bases; unmatched bases: 4. Germline CDR1 and CDR2: MNHEY and SVGAGI. CDR3 size: 13 residues.

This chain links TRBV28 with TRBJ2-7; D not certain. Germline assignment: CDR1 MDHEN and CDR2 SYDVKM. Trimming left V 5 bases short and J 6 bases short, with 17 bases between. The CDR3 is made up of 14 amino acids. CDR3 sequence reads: CASSPPLRVIEQYF. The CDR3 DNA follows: TGTGCCAGCAGTCCCCCGCTACGGGTGATCGAGCAGTACTTC.

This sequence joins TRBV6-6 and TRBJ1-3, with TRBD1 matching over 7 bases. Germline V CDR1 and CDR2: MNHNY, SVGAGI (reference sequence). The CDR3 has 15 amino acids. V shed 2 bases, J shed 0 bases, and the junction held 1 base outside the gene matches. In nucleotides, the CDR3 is TGTGCCAGCAGTTACGGGGACAGCTCTGGAAACACCATATATTTT. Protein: CASSYGDSSGNTIYF.

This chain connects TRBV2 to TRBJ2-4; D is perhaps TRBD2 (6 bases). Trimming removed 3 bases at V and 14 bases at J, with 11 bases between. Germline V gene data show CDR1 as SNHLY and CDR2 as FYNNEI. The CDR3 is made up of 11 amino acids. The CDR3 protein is CASSEEGIEYF. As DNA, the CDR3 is TGTGCCAGCAGTGAGGAGGGCATAGAGTACTTC.

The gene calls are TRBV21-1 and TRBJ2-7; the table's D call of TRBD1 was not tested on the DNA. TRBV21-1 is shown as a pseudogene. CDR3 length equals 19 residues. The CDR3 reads CASSKEIFPFLFQTYEQYF. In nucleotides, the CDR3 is TGTGCCAGCAGCAAAGAGATATTTCCTTTCTTGTTCCAGACCTACGAGCAGTACTTC.

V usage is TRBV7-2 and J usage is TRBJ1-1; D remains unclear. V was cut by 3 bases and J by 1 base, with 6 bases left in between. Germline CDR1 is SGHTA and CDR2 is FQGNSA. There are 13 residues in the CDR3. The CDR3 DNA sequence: TGTGCCAGCAGCTTCAGCGGGAACACTGAAGCTTTCTTT. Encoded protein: CASSFSGNTEAFF.

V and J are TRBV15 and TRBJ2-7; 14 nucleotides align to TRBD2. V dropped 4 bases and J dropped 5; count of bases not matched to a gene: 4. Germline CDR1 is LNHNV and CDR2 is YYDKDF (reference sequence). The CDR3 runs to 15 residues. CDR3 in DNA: TGTGCCACCAGCAAGGGGACTAGCGGGAGCGACGAGCAGTACTTC. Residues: CATSKGTSGSDEQYF.

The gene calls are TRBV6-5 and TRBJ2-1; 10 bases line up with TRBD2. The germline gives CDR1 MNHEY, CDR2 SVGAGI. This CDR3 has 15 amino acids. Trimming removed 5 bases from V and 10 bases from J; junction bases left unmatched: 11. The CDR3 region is CASSGTGLAEQEQFF. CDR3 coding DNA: TGTGCCAGCAGTGGTACCGGACTAGCGGAGCAGGAGCAGTTCTTC.

CDR3 in DNA: TGTGCCAGTAGTATGCCGGGACTAGCGGGAGGCCCCAAGTTCTTC. This sequence encodes CASSMPGLAGGPKFF. V is TRBV19 and J is TRBJ2-1, with 15 bases identical to TRBD2. The CDR3 contains 15 residues. J gave up 14 bases and V 3 bases, and 8 bases lay outside the gene matches. Germline V gene sequence: CDR1 LNHDA, CDR2 SQIVND (reference sequence).

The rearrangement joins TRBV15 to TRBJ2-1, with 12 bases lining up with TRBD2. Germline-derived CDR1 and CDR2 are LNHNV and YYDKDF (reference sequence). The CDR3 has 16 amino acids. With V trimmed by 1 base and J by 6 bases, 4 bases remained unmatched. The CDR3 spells CATSRGLAGGLNEQFF. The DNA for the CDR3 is TGTGCCACCAGCAGAGGGCTAGCGGGAGGGCTCAATGAGCAGTTCTTC.

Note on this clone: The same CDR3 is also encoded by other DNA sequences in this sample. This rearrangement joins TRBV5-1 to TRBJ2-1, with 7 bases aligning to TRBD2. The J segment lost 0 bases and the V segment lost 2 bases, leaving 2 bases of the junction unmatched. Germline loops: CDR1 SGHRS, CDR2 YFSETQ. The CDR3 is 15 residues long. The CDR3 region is CASSLGGSSYNEQFF. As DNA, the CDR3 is TGCGCCAGCAGCTTAGGCGGGAGCTCCTACAATGAGCAGTTCTTC.

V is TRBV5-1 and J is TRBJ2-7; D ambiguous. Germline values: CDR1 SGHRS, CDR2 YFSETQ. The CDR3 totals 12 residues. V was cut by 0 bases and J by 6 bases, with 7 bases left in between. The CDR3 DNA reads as TGCGCCAGCAGCTTGGACAGTGTCGAGCAGTACTTC. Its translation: CASSLDSVEQYF.

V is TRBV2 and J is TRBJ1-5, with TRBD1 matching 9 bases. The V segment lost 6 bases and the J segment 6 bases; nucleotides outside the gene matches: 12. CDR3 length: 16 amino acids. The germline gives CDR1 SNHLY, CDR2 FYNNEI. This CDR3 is CASSLGFTGGGQPQHF. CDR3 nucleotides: TGTGCCAGCAGCCTAGGATTCACAGGGGGCGGTCAGCCCCAGCATTTT.

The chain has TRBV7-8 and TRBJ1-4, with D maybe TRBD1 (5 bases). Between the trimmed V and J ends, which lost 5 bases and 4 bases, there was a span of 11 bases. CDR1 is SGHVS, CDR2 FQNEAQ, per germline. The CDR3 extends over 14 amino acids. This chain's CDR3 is CASSGGDFNEKLFF. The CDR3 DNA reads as TGTGCCAGCAGCGGCGGGGACTTTAATGAAAAACTGTTTTTT.

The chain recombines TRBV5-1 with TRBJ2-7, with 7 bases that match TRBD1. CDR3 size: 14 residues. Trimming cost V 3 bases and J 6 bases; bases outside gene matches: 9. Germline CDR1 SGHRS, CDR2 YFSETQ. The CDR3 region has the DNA TGCGCCAGCAGCTCGGGACAGACCTTCGGCGAGCAGTACTTC. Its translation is CASSSGQTFGEQYF.

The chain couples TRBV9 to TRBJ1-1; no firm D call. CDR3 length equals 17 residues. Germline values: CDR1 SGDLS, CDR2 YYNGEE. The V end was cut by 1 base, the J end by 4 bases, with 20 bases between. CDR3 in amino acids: CASSVHLLPSGSTEAFF. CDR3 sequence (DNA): TGTGCCAGCAGCGTACATTTGCTACCCTCGGGGAGCACTGAAGCTTTCTTT.

CDR3 residues: CSAREGGEQYF. The CDR3 nucleotides are TGCAGTGCTAGAGAGGGGGGCGAGCAGTACTTC. This chain uses TRBV20-1 with TRBJ2-7; possibly TRBD2 for D (6 bases). Germline assignment: CDR1 DFQATT and CDR2 SNEGSKA (reference sequence). V shed 0 bases and J shed 6 bases, with 6 bases lying between them. The CDR3 length is 11 residues.